This T cell receptor beta chain stems from a study of blood T cell repertoires in COVID-19. The V gene end was trimmed by 7 bases and the J gene end by 6 bases; junction bases not matched to a gene: 4. Germline CDR1 reads LGHDT; CDR2 reads YNNKEL (reference sequence). The CDR3 spans 12 residues. TCRdb's table, derived via immunoSEQ multiplex PCR, lists solely in-frame clones and lacks some. Counted here are roughly 290,000 clones, more than 75% occurring once; the ten biggest clones make up approximately 2.2%. The V gene is TRBV3-1 (or the pseudogene TRBV3-2), the J gene TRBJ2-7, with 9 bases fitting TRBD2. The receptor's source is a woman in her thirties who had recovered from COVID-19. Specimen: peripheral blood. The CDR3 DNA sequence: TGTGCCAGCACGGCGGGAGGGATCGAGCAGTACTTC. Encoded protein: CASTAGGIEQYF.